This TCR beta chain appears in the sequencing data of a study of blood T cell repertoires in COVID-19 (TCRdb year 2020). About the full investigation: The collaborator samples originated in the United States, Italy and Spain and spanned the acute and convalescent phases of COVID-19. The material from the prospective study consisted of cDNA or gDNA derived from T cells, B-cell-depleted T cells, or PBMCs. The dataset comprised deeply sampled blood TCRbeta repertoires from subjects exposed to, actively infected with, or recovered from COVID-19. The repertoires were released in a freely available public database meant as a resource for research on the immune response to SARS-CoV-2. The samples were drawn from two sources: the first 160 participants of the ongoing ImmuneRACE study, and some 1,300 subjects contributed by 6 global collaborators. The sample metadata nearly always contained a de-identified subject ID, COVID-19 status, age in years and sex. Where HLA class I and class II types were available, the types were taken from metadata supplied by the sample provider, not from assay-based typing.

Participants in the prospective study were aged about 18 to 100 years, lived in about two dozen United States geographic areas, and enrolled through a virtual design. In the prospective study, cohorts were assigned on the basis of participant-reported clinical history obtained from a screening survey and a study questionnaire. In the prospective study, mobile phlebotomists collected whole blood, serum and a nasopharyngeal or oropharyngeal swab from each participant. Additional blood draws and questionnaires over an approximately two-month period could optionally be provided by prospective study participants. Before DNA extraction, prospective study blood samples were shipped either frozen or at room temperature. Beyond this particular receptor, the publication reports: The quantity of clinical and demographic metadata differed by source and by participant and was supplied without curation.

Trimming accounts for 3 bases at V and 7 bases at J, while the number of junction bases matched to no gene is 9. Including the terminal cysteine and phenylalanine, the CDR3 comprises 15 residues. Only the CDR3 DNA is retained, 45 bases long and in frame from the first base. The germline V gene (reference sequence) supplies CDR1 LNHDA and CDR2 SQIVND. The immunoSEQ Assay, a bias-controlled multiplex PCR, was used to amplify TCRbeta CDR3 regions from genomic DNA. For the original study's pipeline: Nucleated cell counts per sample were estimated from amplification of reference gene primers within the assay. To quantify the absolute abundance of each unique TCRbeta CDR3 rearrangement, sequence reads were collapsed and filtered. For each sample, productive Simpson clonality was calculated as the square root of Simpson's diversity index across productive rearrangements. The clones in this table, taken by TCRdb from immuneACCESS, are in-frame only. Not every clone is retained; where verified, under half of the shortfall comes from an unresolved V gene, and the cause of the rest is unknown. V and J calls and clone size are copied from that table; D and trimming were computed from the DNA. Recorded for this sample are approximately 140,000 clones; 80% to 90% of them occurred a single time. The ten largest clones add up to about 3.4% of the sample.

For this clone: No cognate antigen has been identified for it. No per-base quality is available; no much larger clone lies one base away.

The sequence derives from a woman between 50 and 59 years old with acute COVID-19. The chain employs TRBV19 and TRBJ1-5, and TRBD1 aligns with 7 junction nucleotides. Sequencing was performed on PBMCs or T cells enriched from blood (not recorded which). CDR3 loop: CASSIPQGVKQPQHF. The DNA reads TGTGCCAGTAGTATCCCCCAGGGGGTGAAGCAGCCCCAGCATTTT.